This T cell receptor beta chain derives from a study of cytomegalovirus exposure and HLA in healthy donors. General study points: Later analysis reportedly placed an Asian-associated ancestry cluster below the roughly 600-donor mean in N-insertions. On later analysis, the bulk of CMV-associated TCR beta chains appeared to be HLA-restricted. Within an earlier analysis, most TCR beta V segments proved productive either about 87% or about 30% of the time.

This clone was counted between two and nine times. The antigen is unknown. The PCR used 60 Vbeta and 13 Jbeta primers. Profiling relied on immunoSEQ multiplex PCR, and the TCRdb table lists in-frame clones only, not all of them. The repertoire holds about 80,000 clones, with roughly 80% as singletons. CDR1 LNHDA and CDR2 SQIVND come from the germline V gene (reference sequence). This CDR3 is built from 13 residues. Trimming removed 6 bases at V and 6 bases at J, with 14 bases between. The gene calls are TRBV19 and TRBJ1-2, with D possibly matching TRBD1 (6 bases). The clonotype originates from a man in his fifties or sixties in good health and CMV-seronegative. Sequenced sample: PBMCs. The CDR3 coding sequence is TGTGCCAGTAGCCCGTCGGGGGGCCATGGCTACACCTTC. It encodes CASSPSGGHGYTF.